This entry lists 4 T cell receptor beta chains sequenced from one sample in a study of blood T cell repertoires in COVID-19. Clones were read by immunoSEQ multiplex PCR, and TCRdb kept only the in-frame ones, dropping some. Seen here are over 70,000 clones, about 87% observed once, and the top ten hold approximately 1%. Sample: peripheral blood. The receptors come from a human donor in a cohort sampled during active COVID-19.

This clone was seen only once. The chain couples TRBV5-1 to TRBJ1-5, with D perhaps matching TRBD1 (5 bases). There are 16 residues in the CDR3. CDR1 is SGHRS and CDR2 is YFSETQ in the germline V gene. V lost 4 bases and J lost 3, with 17 bases in between. The CDR3 loop is CASSPLGGELNQPQHF. The CDR3 DNA reads as TGCGCCAGCAGCCCCCTCGGGGGGGAACTCAATCAGCCCCAGCATTTT.

The rearrangement links TRBV19 to TRBJ2-1, with 7 bases identical to TRBD1. V lost 3 bases and J lost 7; bases outside the gene matches: 6. The CDR3 sequence is 14 residues long. The germline gives CDR1 LNHDA, CDR2 SQIVND (reference sequence). In DNA form, the CDR3 reads TGTGCCAGTAGTATCCGACAGGGCGGGAATGAGCAGTTCTTC. It specifies CASSIRQGGNEQFF.

The chain has TRBV19 and TRBJ2-5, with D possibly TRBD2 on 6 matching bases. This CDR3 comprises 15 residues. Germline lookup yields CDR1 LNHDA and CDR2 SQIVND (reference sequence). Trimming cost V 5 bases and J 1 base, with 14 bases left between them. This chain's CDR3 is CASSFGGIPQETQYF. Here the CDR3 DNA reads TGTGCCAGTAGTTTCGGAGGGATTCCCCAAGAGACCCAGTACTTC.

The chain is built from TRBV28 and TRBJ1-1, with 9 bases lining up with TRBD1. J gave up 3 bases and V 8 bases, and 10 bases lay outside the gene matches. From germline, CDR1 is MDHEN and CDR2 SYDVKM. The CDR3 has 15 residues. CDR3 sequence: CASVAEGTGHTEAFF. DNA of the CDR3: TGTGCCAGCGTGGCTGAAGGGACAGGGCACACTGAAGCTTTCTTT.